Following are 28 T cell receptor beta chains from one sample sequenced in a study of blood T cells in healthy people across ages. Then a second PCR, running roughly 7 to 12 cycles, was carried out with a sample-barcoded 5' primer and a J-beta primer mix. In TCRdb, the 5' RACE reads were re-called with MiXCR into one record per CDR3 protein. This table holds some 1.4 million distinct CDR3 sequences, roughly 45% found once. Sequencing was done on a sample of blood. The origin of the receptors is a woman under 30 in good health.

This clonotype appeared a few times. This chain uses TRBV5-5 with TRBJ2-3; tentatively, D is TRBD1 or TRBD2 (5 bases each). In germline, CDR1 is SGHKS, CDR2 YYEKEE (reference sequence). The germline V and J ends were trimmed by 5 bases and 0 bases, with 22 bases remaining between them. The CDR3 contains 18 residues. DNA for the CDR3: TGTGCCAGCAGTTTGAACCGGGACCCCCTCCTTAGCACAGATACGCAGTATTTT. Protein: CASSLNRDPLLSTDTQYF.

This rearrangement joins TRBV29-1 to TRBJ2-3; TRBD2 agrees at 10 bases. Per the germline V gene, CDR1 is SQVTM and CDR2 is ANQGSEA. There are 13 residues in the CDR3. The J segment lost 4 bases and the V segment lost 7 bases, leaving 5 bases of the junction unmatched. The CDR3 DNA follows: TGCAGCGGCTCGGGACTAGCGTCAGATACGCAGTATTTT. Its protein is CSGSGLASDTQYF.

The J gene is TRBJ1-2, the V gene TRBV6-1; 10 nucleotides match TRBD1. The CDR3 covers 12 residues. Germline CDR1 and CDR2: MNHNS and SASEGT. With V trimmed by 9 bases and J by 7 bases, 5 bases remained unmatched. CDR3 DNA sequence: TGTGCCAGAGGGGACAGGGGATCTGGCTACACCTTC. Translated, it gives CARGDRGSGYTF.

V and J are TRBV21-1 and TRBJ2-1; no DNA check was done on the table's D call, TRBD2. TRBV21-1 is labeled a pseudogene. This CDR3 is built from 17 residues. CDR3 region: CASSKLPVAGTYNEQFF. In nucleotides, the CDR3 is TGTGCCAGCAGCAAATTACCCGTAGCGGGTACTTACAATGAGCAGTTCTTC.

This clonotype was counted only a few times. In DNA form, the CDR3 reads TGTGCCAGCAGCGTAGAAGCGAGGGACAGCATGGCTAACTATGGCTACACCTTC. Protein: CASSVEARDSMANYGYTF. The rearrangement links TRBV9 to TRBJ1-2; TRBD1 matches 7 bases. Germline lookup yields CDR1 SGDLS and CDR2 YYNGEE. V trimming: 0 bases; J trimming: 0 bases; junction bases outside the gene matches: 11. CDR3 size: 18 residues.

The V call is TRBV2, the J call TRBJ1-2; D perhaps matches TRBD1 (6 bases). The ends were cut back, 5 bases at V and 4 bases at J, with 20 bases in the middle. Germline-derived CDR1 and CDR2 are SNHLY and FYNNEI. CDR3 size: 16 residues. CDR3 amino acids: CASSPVTGPYSYGYTF. The CDR3 DNA is TGTGCCAGCAGTCCGGTCACAGGGCCCTATTCCTATGGCTACACCTTC.

The sample holds a few counts of this clonotype. The V call is TRBV11-2, the J call TRBJ2-7; tentatively, D is TRBD2 (6 bases). The CDR3 runs to 17 residues. Trimming shortened V by 1 base and J by 2 bases, and 18 bases separated the two germline ends. CDR1 SGHAT and CDR2 FQNNGV come from the germline V gene. CDR3 sequence reads: CASSLVAHGGPTYEQYF. For the CDR3, the DNA is TGTGCCAGCAGCTTAGTGGCCCATGGAGGGCCGACCTACGAGCAGTACTTC.

V is TRBV12-3 or TRBV12-4 and J is TRBJ2-5, with 9 positions matching TRBD2. Germline trimming cut 5 bases from V and 5 bases from J; bases unmatched to any gene: 9. This CDR3 is built from 15 residues. CDR3 in amino acids: CASSLGGLARETQYF. CDR3 DNA sequence: TGTGCCAGCAGTCTAGGGGGACTAGCACGGGAGACCCAGTACTTC.

J is TRBJ1-6 and V is TRBV20-1, with TRBD1 identical over 11 bases. J gave up 8 bases and V 2 bases, and 5 bases lay outside the gene matches. Germline values: CDR1 DFQATT, CDR2 SNEGSKA (reference sequence). The CDR3 spans 15 residues. Here the CDR3 DNA reads TGCAGTGCTAGACCCCCGGGACAGGGGGATTCACCCCTCCACTTT. It yields the protein CSARPPGQGDSPLHF.

V is TRBV20-1 and J is TRBJ2-1; 9 bases are a match to TRBD1. Per the germline V gene, CDR1 is DFQATT and CDR2 is SNEGSKA (reference sequence). The CDR3 runs to 15 residues. V gave up 4 bases and J gave up 5 bases; unmatched junction bases: 9. DNA of the CDR3: TGCAGTGCTAATTCCGGGACAGGGTTCAACAATGAGCAGTTCTTC. It translates to CSANSGTGFNNEQFF.

This chain links TRBV20-1 with TRBJ1-2; TRBD1 agrees at 8 bases. J was trimmed by 1 base and V by 5 bases; bases with no gene match: 12. Looked up from germline, CDR1 is DFQATT and CDR2 is SNEGSKA (reference sequence). The CDR3 has 16 amino acids. The CDR3 loop reads CSALDGTGRYNYGYTF. CDR3 nucleotide sequence: TGCAGTGCTCTAGACGGGACAGGCAGATATAACTATGGCTACACCTTC.

This chain links TRBV20-1 with TRBJ2-7; 9 bases align to TRBD2. Germline values: CDR1 DFQATT, CDR2 SNEGSKA (reference sequence). The CDR3 totals 16 residues. With 1 base clipped from V and 4 bases from J, the junction kept 11 bases outside the gene matches. The CDR3 bases are TGCAGTGCTAGAGTCCTACCTAGCGGGAAGATGTACGAGCAGTACTTC. Protein: CSARVLPSGKMYEQYF.

This clonotype occurred a few times. The chain uses TRBV7-2 and TRBJ1-2, with D hard to call. V lost 5 bases and J 7 bases, leaving 8 bases between the germline ends. Per germline, CDR1 SGHTA and CDR2 FQGNSA. CDR3 length: 11 residues. The CDR3 protein is CASSPGVGYTF. The CDR3 coding sequence is TGTGCCAGCAGCCCTGGAGTTGGCTACACCTTC.

The V and J genes are TRBV18 and TRBJ2-3; 14 positions match TRBD2. The CDR3 covers 17 residues. Germline values: CDR1 KGHSH, CDR2 LQKENI. V shed 8 bases, J shed 3 bases, and the junction held 10 bases outside the gene matches. CDR3 loop: CASAAGTSGSITDTQYF. The DNA of the CDR3 is TGTGCCAGCGCCGCGGGGACTAGCGGGAGTATAACAGATACGCAGTATTTT.

This clonotype was seen a few times. The chain carries TRBV24-1 and TRBJ2-3, with D perhaps TRBD1 or TRBD2 (6 bases each). Germline CDR1 and CDR2: KGHDR and SFDVKD. This CDR3 is built from 13 residues. V was shortened by 5 bases and J by 4 bases, with 9 bases between the two germline ends. The CDR3 loop is CATSGGTPDTQYF. The CDR3 coding sequence is TGTGCCACCAGTGGCGGGACACCAGATACGCAGTATTTT.

V and J are TRBV7-9 and TRBJ2-3; 11 bases are shared with TRBD2. The length of the CDR3 is 14 residues. Per germline, CDR1 SEHNR and CDR2 FQNEAQ (reference sequence). V was pared by 7 bases and J by 4 bases, with 4 bases of the junction left unmatched. The CDR3 DNA reads as TGTGCCAGCAACCTAGCGGGAGGTTCAGATACGCAGTATTTT. It specifies CASNLAGGSDTQYF.

The chain employs TRBV18 and TRBJ1-5; TRBD1 is a possible D gene (5 bases). Trimming cost V 4 bases and J 3 bases, with 10 bases left between them. The CDR3 is made up of 14 amino acids. Germline V gene lookup returns CDR1 KGHSH and CDR2 LQKENI. The CDR3 nucleotides are TGTGCCAGCTCACATGACAGTACCAATCAGCCCCAGCATTTT. Protein: CASSHDSTNQPQHF.

The chain combines TRBV20-1 with TRBJ2-7; 9 bases map to TRBD2. The CDR3 sequence is 17 residues long. V lost 0 bases and J lost 3; bases outside the gene matches: 12. Germline V lookup: CDR1 DFQATT, CDR2 SNEGSKA (reference sequence). Written as DNA, the CDR3 is TGCAGTGCTAGAGATCTAGCTTCGGCGGGAGGGCTCTACGAGCAGTACTTC. It codes for CSARDLASAGGLYEQYF.

This clonotype was picked up many times. The genes are TRBV20-1 and TRBJ2-5; the D gene could be TRBD1 or TRBD2 (6 bases each). This CDR3 is built from 12 residues. CDR1 is DFQATT, CDR2 SNEGSKA, per germline (reference sequence). Between the trimmed V and J ends, which lost 5 bases and 4 bases, there was a span of 11 bases. For the CDR3, the DNA is TGCAGTGCTCGGGGGCCGGGAGAGACCCAGTACTTC. Translated: CSARGPGETQYF.

The DNA of the CDR3 is TGTGCCAGCACCGGGGGTAGCGGACTTTACAATGAGCAGTTCTTC. As protein: CASTGGSGLYNEQFF. V and J are TRBV7-6 and TRBJ2-1; D is possibly TRBD2 (6 bases). The CDR3 runs 15 residues. Germline lookup yields CDR1 SGHVS and CDR2 FNYEAQ. V was shortened by 7 bases and J by 4 bases, with 17 bases between the two germline ends.

The count of this clonotype is one. This chain's CDR3 is CASSPPDGGTDTQYF. The CDR3 DNA reads TGTGCCAGCTCACCACCGGACGGGGGCACAGATACGCAGTATTTT. V and J are TRBV18 and TRBJ2-3; D perhaps matches TRBD2 (5 bases). Trimming cost V 0 bases and J 1 base, with 8 bases left between them. Germline lookup yields CDR1 KGHSH and CDR2 LQKENI. CDR3 length: 15 residues.

This sequence joins TRBV11-1 and TRBJ2-1, with 8 bases fitting TRBD2. Germline V gene lookup returns CDR1 SGHAT and CDR2 FQDESV (reference sequence). The CDR3 runs 15 residues. V trimming: 5 bases; J trimming: 8 bases; junction bases outside the gene matches: 11. The CDR3 DNA reads TGTGCCAGCAGCCGCCCGGGACTAGGCATCTATGAGCAGTTCTTC. Amino acids: CASSRPGLGIYEQFF.

In its sample, this clonotype was seen a few times. The chain couples TRBV10-1 to TRBJ2-3; D is unclear. The CDR3 has 15 amino acids. V gave up 2 bases and J gave up 0 bases, with 9 bases separating them. CDR1 is WNHNN, CDR2 SYGVQD, per germline (reference sequence). The CDR3 here is CASSEGRSSTDTQYF. The CDR3 nucleotides read TGCGCCAGCAGTGAGGGACGGTCAAGCACAGATACGCAGTATTTT.

The gene calls are TRBV7-3 and TRBJ2-3; 11 bases line up with TRBD1. V trimming: 5 bases; J trimming: 4 bases; junction bases outside the gene matches: 14. The CDR3 runs to 18 residues. CDR1 is SGHTA and CDR2 is FQGTGA in the germline V gene. CDR3 nucleotide sequence: TGTGCCAGCAGCCTTCCGGGACAGGGGGGCGGAACGGCAGATACGCAGTATTTT. Protein sequence: CASSLPGQGGGTADTQYF.

The rearrangement links TRBV19 to TRBJ2-3; unclear D gene. V was shortened by 4 bases and J by 7 bases, with 6 bases between the two germline ends. This CDR3 is built from 11 residues. The germline V gene encodes CDR1 LNHDA and CDR2 SQIVND (reference sequence). The CDR3 DNA sequence: TGTGCCAGTAGTAACCAATATACGCAGTATTTT. It encodes CASSNQYTQYF. The full variable domain, in which reference TRBV19 and TRBJ2-3 provide the parts outside the CDR3, is DGGITQSPKYLFRKEGQNVTLSCEQNLNHDAMYWYRQDPGQGLRLIYYSQIVNDFQKGDIAEGYSVSREKKESFPLTVTSAQKNPTAFYLCASSNQYTQYFGPGTRLTVL.

The CDR3 protein is CSVEVAGGIYEQYF. The CDR3 DNA is TGCAGCGTTGAAGTGGCAGGGGGCATCTACGAGCAGTACTTC. V gene TRBV29-1 combines with J gene TRBJ2-7, with TRBD1 matching over 8 bases. The CDR3 length is 14 residues. Germline V gives CDR1 SQVTM, CDR2 ANQGSEA. The J segment lost 3 bases and the V segment lost 1 base, leaving 5 bases of the junction unmatched.

This clonotype was counted once. The chain carries TRBV28 and TRBJ2-7; D may be TRBD1 (5 bases). Trimming took off 5 bases at V and 3 bases at J, with 14 bases between the two ends. Germline CDR1 reads MDHEN; CDR2 reads SYDVKM. The CDR3 is 14 amino acids. The CDR3 nucleotides are TGTGCCAGCAGTCCGACAGACCGACGCTACGAGCAGTACTTC. Translating it yields CASSPTDRRYEQYF.

The V call is TRBV20-1, the J call TRBJ2-3; weak D call: TRBD1 (6 bases). This CDR3 spans 14 amino acids. CDR1 is DFQATT, CDR2 SNEGSKA, per germline (reference sequence). V dropped 5 bases and J dropped 0 bases, with 12 bases sitting between them. For the CDR3, the DNA is TGCAGTGCTTTGGGACAAACAAGCACAGATACGCAGTATTTT. Protein product: CSALGQTSTDTQYF.